These 12 T cell receptor beta chains were all obtained from the same sample, sequenced in a study of long-term antiretroviral therapy in people with HIV. Runs used v3.0 of the immunoSEQ assay and were done at survey level. Repertoires were generated with immunoSEQ multiplex PCR, while TCRdb's copy carries only in-frame clones and drops some. The repertoire holds tens of thousands of clones, with roughly 93% as singletons. The material sequenced was unsorted PBMCs, taken just over 7.3 years after starting antiretroviral therapy. The receptors shown here come from a man in his fifties with HIV.

The rearrangement links TRBV27 to TRBJ1-5; no definite D call. V lost 5 bases and J 0 bases, leaving 5 bases between the germline ends. Germline CDR1 is MNHEY and CDR2 is SMNVEV (reference sequence). CDR3 length: 13 residues. CDR3 in amino acids: CASSDLSNQPQHF. CDR3 bases: TGTGCCAGCAGTGACCTTAGCAATCAGCCCCAGCATTTT.

The chain joins TRBV29-1 to TRBJ2-2; possible D gene TRBD1, 7 bases. The ends were cut back, 6 bases at V and 4 bases at J, with 12 bases in the middle. Germline CDR1 and CDR2: SQVTM and ANQGSEA. CDR3 length: 13 residues. The CDR3: CSVRDSLTGELFF. The CDR3 bases are TGCAGCGTGCGGGACAGCCTCACCGGGGAGCTGTTTTTT.

CDR3 bases: TGTGCCAGCAGTAACATAGGAGGAATAAATTCACCCCTCCACTTT. Amino acids: CASSNIGGINSPLHF. This sequence joins TRBV27 and TRBJ1-6; D gene ambiguous. This CDR3 is built from 15 residues. Germline lookup yields CDR1 MNHEY and CDR2 SMNVEV (reference sequence). The germline V and J ends were trimmed by 5 bases and 7 bases, with 15 bases remaining between them.

The genes are TRBV27 and TRBJ1-5; D remains unclear. Per the germline V gene, CDR1 is MNHEY and CDR2 is SMNVEV (reference sequence). V dropped 2 bases and J dropped 3 bases, with 14 bases sitting between them. CDR3 size: 16 residues. The CDR3 nucleotides are TGTGCCAGCAGTTTAAGCAGAGCAGGAATCAATCAGCCCCAGCATTTT. It translates to CASSLSRAGINQPQHF.

The V call is TRBV4-3, the J call TRBJ1-2, with D perhaps TRBD1 (5 bases). The CDR3 has 15 amino acids. Trimming left V 0 bases short and J 0 bases short, with 8 bases between. Germline V gives CDR1 LGHNA, CDR2 YSLEER. CDR3 in amino acids: CASSQDRAANYGYTF. The CDR3 nucleotides read TGCGCCAGCAGCCAAGACAGGGCCGCTAACTATGGCTACACCTTC.

The chain carries TRBV18 and TRBJ1-5; 9 nucleotides match TRBD1. The junction had 7 bases not matched to a gene; V was cut back by 5 bases and J by 5 bases. CDR3 size: 15 residues. Germline V gene sequence: CDR1 KGHSH, CDR2 LQKENI. For the CDR3, the DNA is TGTGCCAGCTCATTGGGGACAGGGCCTGATCAGCCCCAGCATTTT. Protein: CASSLGTGPDQPQHF.

The chain recombines TRBV19 with TRBJ2-1; D possibly corresponds to TRBD2 (6 bases). CDR1 is LNHDA and CDR2 is SQIVND in the germline V gene (reference sequence). V lost 0 bases, J lost 10 bases, and 16 bases lay in between. The CDR3 is 15 amino acids. CDR3: CASSIDHGRIGEQFF. For the CDR3, the DNA is TGTGCCAGTAGTATAGATCACGGGAGAATCGGGGAGCAGTTCTTC.

This clone was observed a single time. The chain combines TRBV5-1 with TRBJ2-7; D might be TRBD1 (6 bases). CDR1 is SGHRS, CDR2 YFSETQ, per germline. The ends were cut back, 1 base at V and 2 bases at J, with 16 bases in the middle. CDR3 length: 16 amino acids. As DNA, the CDR3 is TGCGCCAGCAGCTTGAACTATCAGGGGCACACCTACGAGCAGTACTTC. This sequence encodes CASSLNYQGHTYEQYF.

The chain links TRBV4-3 to TRBJ2-3; 7 bases agree with TRBD2. Trimming removed 4 bases from V and 4 bases from J; junction bases left unmatched: 14. Germline V gene data show CDR1 as LGHNA and CDR2 as YSLEER. The CDR3 contains 17 residues. Here the CDR3 DNA reads TGCGCCAGCAGCCTCAACGTAGGGGAGGGTTTCGCAGATACGCAGTATTTT. It codes for CASSLNVGEGFADTQYF.

The chain joins TRBV29-1 to TRBJ1-1, with TRBD1 matching 11 bases. Trimming cost V 7 bases and J 10 bases; bases outside gene matches: 11. Per the germline V gene, CDR1 is SQVTM and CDR2 is ANQGSEA. The CDR3 length is 13 residues. The CDR3 DNA is TGCAGCGCCCTAGGACAGGGGGCGAGTATAGCTTTCTTT. This encodes CSALGQGASIAFF.

This clone was counted a single time. The chain is built from TRBV6-5 and TRBJ2-5; D is undetermined. The CDR3 covers 15 residues. Trimming took 4 bases from V and 3 from J, leaving 15 bases between them. From germline, CDR1 is MNHEY and CDR2 SVGAGI. CDR3 amino acids: CASSSPRVPKETQYF. The CDR3 DNA sequence: TGTGCCAGCAGTTCCCCTCGTGTGCCAAAAGAGACCCAGTACTTC.

The table lists this clone with a few counts. The chain carries TRBV6-1 and TRBJ1-5, with D maybe TRBD1 (5 bases). This CDR3 has 16 amino acids. CDR1 and CDR2 (germline): MNHNS, SASEGT. V was shortened by 1 base and J by 0 bases, with 10 bases between the two germline ends. The chain's CDR3 is CASSEVRGYSNQPQHF. Here the CDR3 DNA reads TGTGCCAGCAGTGAAGTGAGGGGTTATAGCAATCAGCCCCAGCATTTT.